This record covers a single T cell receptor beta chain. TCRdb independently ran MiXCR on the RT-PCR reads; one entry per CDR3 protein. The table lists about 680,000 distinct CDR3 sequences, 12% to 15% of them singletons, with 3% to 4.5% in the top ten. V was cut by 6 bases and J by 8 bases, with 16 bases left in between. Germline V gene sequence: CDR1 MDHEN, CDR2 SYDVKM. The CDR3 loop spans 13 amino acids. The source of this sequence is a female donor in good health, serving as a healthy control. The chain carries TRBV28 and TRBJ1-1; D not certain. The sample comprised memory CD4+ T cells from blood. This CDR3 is CASRTTQGREAFF. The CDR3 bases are TGTGCCAGCAGAACTACCCAAGGCAGAGAAGCTTTCTTT.